This passage covers 14 T cell receptor beta chains from one sample sequenced in a study of cytomegalovirus exposure and HLA in healthy donors. 13 Jbeta primers and 60 Vbeta primers were used for the PCR. Sequencing used immunoSEQ multiplex PCR; TCRdb keeps in-frame clones, though not all of them. The sample has about 170,000 clones, 84% seen once. Sequenced material: PBMCs. All receptors come from a boy aged 2-15 years in good health and CMV-seronegative.

This sequence joins TRBV29-1 and TRBJ2-5; a possible D gene is TRBD1 (7 bases). The CDR3 is 15 residues long. The V gene's germline CDR1 is SQVTM and CDR2 ANQGSEA. Trimming left V 4 bases short and J 4 bases short, with 19 bases between. CDR3 nucleotides: TGCAGCGTTGCCCCCTGGCAGGGGGGTAGAGAGACCCAGTACTTC. Encoded protein: CSVAPWQGGRETQYF.

This chain joins TRBV5-4 and TRBJ2-1; TRBD2 agrees at 8 bases. CDR1 and CDR2 (germline): SGHNT, YYREEE (reference sequence). The CDR3 extends over 15 amino acids. Losses at the gene ends were 4 bases for V and 5 bases for J; bases not matched to a gene: 8. CDR3 sequence: CASSLKRESNNEQFF. In nucleotides, the CDR3 is TGTGCCAGCAGCCTCAAGCGGGAGTCAAACAATGAGCAGTTCTTC.

This sequence joins TRBV5-6 and TRBJ1-5; TRBD1 is a possible D gene (6 bases). Germline lookup yields CDR1 SGHDT and CDR2 YYEEEE. This CDR3 spans 14 amino acids. Trimming stripped 4 bases from V and 11 bases from J, with 19 bases between. The CDR3 region has the DNA TGTGCCAGCAGCATAGCCGGGACACCGGGATCCCAGCATTTT. Translation gives CASSIAGTPGSQHF.

Points on this clone: At the DNA level, this CDR3 is encoded by other sequences in the same sample as well. The V gene is TRBV25-1, the J gene TRBJ1-1, with TRBD1 as a possible D gene (5 bases). This CDR3 comprises 15 residues. Germline V gene lookup returns CDR1 MGHDK and CDR2 SYGVNS. V lost 2 bases, J lost 0 bases, and 10 bases lay in between. The CDR3 nucleotides read TGTGCCAGCAGTGAACGAGACAGACTGAACACTGAAGCTTTCTTT. Protein: CASSERDRLNTEAFF.

This clone was detected only once. Written as DNA, the CDR3 is TGTGCCAGCACCTCTTTCCTTGAGACTGCTTCCTACGAGCAGTACTTC. It specifies CASTSFLETASYEQYF. The chain uses TRBV11-2 and TRBJ2-7; D not certain. V gave up 7 bases and J gave up 1 base, with 20 bases separating them. This CDR3 has 16 residues. The germline gives CDR1 SGHAT, CDR2 FQNNGV.

The V gene is TRBV28, the J gene TRBJ1-1; D not certain. The CDR3 extends over 11 amino acids. The germline V and J ends were trimmed by 8 bases and 9 bases, with 13 bases remaining between them. Looked up from germline, CDR1 is MDHEN and CDR2 is SYDVKM. The CDR3 is CASGGRSKAFF. As DNA, the CDR3 is TGTGCCAGCGGAGGTCGATCTAAAGCTTTCTTT.

The chain couples TRBV2 to TRBJ2-3; 8 bases match TRBD2. The CDR3 contains 13 residues. Germline CDR1 is SNHLY and CDR2 is FYNNEI. Losses at the gene ends were 7 bases for V and 3 bases for J; bases not matched to a gene: 3. The chain's CDR3 is CASTGRETDTQYF. DNA for the CDR3: TGTGCCAGCACCGGGAGGGAAACAGATACGCAGTATTTT.

This rearrangement joins TRBV13 to TRBJ2-7, with TRBD1 matching 8 bases. The trim removed 5 bases at V and 4 bases at J, leaving 10 bases unmatched. Germline assignment: CDR1 PRHDT and CDR2 FYEKMQ (reference sequence). This CDR3 is built from 15 residues. CDR3 bases: TGTGCCAGCAGCCATCGGGACAGGTCGTGGTACGAGCAGTACTTC. This sequence encodes CASSHRDRSWYEQYF.

This chain connects TRBV2 to TRBJ2-5, with 12 bases aligning to TRBD2. The CDR3 runs to 14 residues. The V and J ends lost 5 bases and 3 bases, in that order; junction bases with no gene match: 1. Looked up from germline, CDR1 is SNHLY and CDR2 is FYNNEI. The CDR3: CASSTSGRKETQYF. The CDR3 nucleotides are TGTGCCAGCAGTACTAGCGGGAGGAAAGAGACCCAGTACTTC.

The rearrangement joins TRBV19 to TRBJ1-1, with D perhaps matching TRBD1 (5 bases). The CDR3 sequence is 14 residues long. Trimming left V 4 bases short and J 1 base short, with 10 bases between. From germline, CDR1 is LNHDA and CDR2 SQIVND (reference sequence). CDR3 nucleotides: TGTGCCAGTAGTACCTCGACAGAGAACACTGAAGCTTTCTTT. It specifies CASSTSTENTEAFF.

The chain is built from TRBV29-1 and TRBJ2-5; 7 positions match TRBD2. The CDR3 length is 13 residues. Germline V gives CDR1 SQVTM, CDR2 ANQGSEA. V was pared by 8 bases and J by 5 bases, with 11 bases of the junction left unmatched. CDR3 in amino acids: CSFWGQGGETQYF. DNA for the CDR3: TGCAGCTTCTGGGGTCAGGGAGGGGAGACCCAGTACTTC.

The chain joins TRBV15 to TRBJ2-3, with D unresolved. The ends were cut back, 0 bases at V and 2 bases at J, with 9 bases in the middle. The CDR3 runs 15 residues. Germline assignment: CDR1 LNHNV and CDR2 YYDKDF (reference sequence). The DNA for the CDR3 is TGTGCCACCAGCAGAGATAAGCTTCCCACAGATACGCAGTATTTT. As protein: CATSRDKLPTDTQYF.

V is TRBV5-1 and J is TRBJ2-7; D unresolved. The V end lost 0 bases, the J end lost 0 bases, and 10 bases lay between the germline ends. Germline V CDR1 and CDR2: SGHRS, YFSETQ. This CDR3 has 15 amino acids. Here the CDR3 DNA reads TGCGCCAGCAGCTTGGGTGAACCTAGCTCCTACGAGCAGTACTTC. It is translated as CASSLGEPSSYEQYF.

This chain connects TRBV4-1 to TRBJ1-6; tentatively, D is TRBD1 (5 bases). Germline CDR1 and CDR2: MGHRA and YSYEKL. Trimming took off 1 base at V and 10 bases at J, with 17 bases between the two ends. This CDR3 spans 16 amino acids. CDR3 coding DNA: TGCGCCAGCAGCCAAGGGAGGGGCGGAGGAAGGTCACCCCTCCACTTT. This gives the protein CASSQGRGGGRSPLHF.